This T cell receptor beta chain was found in a study of post-analysis software for immune sequencing data. Regarding the study as a whole: Controls had lower frequencies than patients of four or five TRBV segments, which included TRBV5-6, TRBV5-1 and TRBV20-1. Controls' normalized Chao1 diversity significantly exceeded that of multiple sclerosis patients.

Carried by the TCR beta cDNA libraries were unique molecular identifiers. Input amounts of about 0.95 to 10 million T cells were used. These gave about 500,000 cDNA molecules, so each molecule approximated one T cell. TCRdb ran MiXCR on the PCR reads and lists one entry per CDR3 protein. Found here are roughly 670,000 distinct CDR3 sequences, over 45% of them singletons; the top ten hold about 10%. Germline lookup yields CDR1 MNHEY and CDR2 SMNVEV (reference sequence). This CDR3 has 15 residues. Trimming took 2 bases from V and 7 from J, leaving 14 bases between them. Notes on this clonotype: The antigen remains undetermined.

This sequence originates from a girl aged 2 to 10 with multiple sclerosis. V usage is TRBV27 and J usage is TRBJ1-4; D is perhaps TRBD1 (5 bases). Sequencing was performed on blood. The CDR3 region is CASSLGAGWAEKLFF. Written as DNA, the CDR3 is TGTGCCAGCAGTTTAGGGGCAGGGTGGGCTGAAAAACTGTTTTTT. The variable domain in full, with the rest retrieved from reference TRBV27 and TRBJ1-4, is EAQVTQNPRYLITVTGKKLTVTCSQNMNHEYMSWYRQDPGLGLRQIYYSMNVEVTDKGDVPEGYKVSRKEKRNFPLILESPSPNQTSLYFCASSLGAGWAEKLFFGSGTQLSVL.